One TCR beta chain is described in this entry. Its specific antigen is unknown. No much larger clone exists at a distance of one base, and base qualities are not known. These data belong to a study of control samples from healthy donors and cancer patients (dated by TCRdb to 2019 to 2021). Library preparation employed the immunoSEQ multiplex PCR assay. The table was pulled from immuneACCESS by TCRdb, which kept in-frame rearrangements only. Such tables lose some clones; where checked, under half of the loss comes from unresolved V genes, and the rest has no known cause. Here the sample has roughly 88,000 clones; over 85% occur a single time. The ten largest make up less than 10% of the sample. The CDR3, from cysteine to phenylalanine, totals 13 residues. Of the read, only the CDR3 DNA is kept; its 39 bases are in frame from base 1. Via the germline V gene (reference sequence), CDR1 is SEHNR and CDR2 FQNEAQ. A distance of 11 bases separates the germline ends of V and J, which lose 3 bases and 6 bases respectively.

Sequenced material: blood. This sequence originates from a man aged 18 to 35 in good health. The rearrangement combines TRBV7-9 with TRBJ1-1; the D region possibly corresponds to TRBD1 (5 bases align). In nucleotide form, the sequence is TGTGCCAGCAGCTTCGGAGGGGTGGCTGAAGCTTTCTTT. Translated, this gives CASSFGGVAEAFF.